One TCR beta chain is described in this entry. This sample was taken from a study of blood T cell repertoires in COVID-19. At the level of the study: COVID-19 samples, acute and convalescent, were from the United States, Italy and Spain. In each case, the material was cDNA or gDNA derived from T cells, B-cell-depleted T cells, or PBMCs.

In the source study's methods: How many nucleated cells were present was estimated from reference gene primer amplification. The table came from immunoSEQ multiplex PCR; TCRdb's copy has only in-frame clones and leaves some out. V and J calls and clone size are as listed in that table; D and trimming were resolved from the DNA. The top ten hold around 2% of the sample, which has 62,000 or so clones, approximately 88% seen once. The sequence came from a human donor in a cohort sampled during active COVID-19. The sample comprised peripheral blood.

The CDR3 sequence is CASSYRTGRAKNTEAFF. For the CDR3, the DNA is TGTGCCAGCAGTTACCGGACAGGGAGAGCGAAGAACACTGAAGCTTTCTTT. J is TRBJ1-1 and V is TRBV6-2 or TRBV6-3; TRBD1 agrees at 8 bases. This CDR3 has 17 amino acids. V lost 2 bases and J lost 1; bases outside the gene matches: 9. Per the germline V gene, CDR1 is MNHEY and CDR2 is SVGEGT.